This record concerns one T cell receptor (beta chain) sequence. This clone was observed a handful of times. Its binding antigen is unknown. Base qualities are missing; no much larger clone stands one base away. TCRbeta CDR3 regions were sequenced with the immunoSEQ Assay. After extraction, genomic DNA underwent amplification by bias-controlled multiplex PCR, followed by high-throughput sequencing. The original methods were these. To quantify the absolute abundance of every unique TCRbeta CDR3 region, sequences were collapsed and filtered. T cell fraction was estimated by normalization of TCRbeta template counts to usable DNA, with usable DNA being measured through amplification of reference genes present in all nucleated cells. Repertoire TCRs were annotated as SARS-CoV-2-specific when V gene, CDR3 amino acid sequence and J gene were exactly matched to a known reactive TCR set. The reference SARS-CoV-2 TCR set was derived from MIRA and filtered for enrichment in COVID-19-positive ImmuneCODE repertoires, a step that removed public or cross-reactive TCRs. Drawing on the MIRA antigens, annotated TCRs were analysed further at the level of specific ORF or position within ORF. Breadth was defined as annotated unique rearrangements over total unique productive rearrangements; depth was the summed frequency of those rearrangements. TCR breadth was compared between groups using two-sided Wilcoxon rank-sum tests. TCRdb retrieved this table from immuneACCESS and kept in-frame rearrangements only. Not all clones are present; in checked studies, unresolved V genes account for under half, and no reason is known for the remainder. V and J calls and clone size are copied from that table; D and trimming were computed from the DNA. This sample gives 430,000 or so clones in total; about 93% of them show up just once. In total, the top ten clones hold more than 9% of the sample.

This sample stems from a study of Ad26.COV2.S vaccination and SARS-CoV-2 variants (dated by TCRdb to the early 2020s). In terms of the full investigation: Vaccine-arm donors came from COV1001, a multicentre, randomized, double-blind, placebo-controlled phase I-IIa trial of Ad26.COV2.S in healthy adults. Ad26.COV2.S was administered intramuscularly at 5 x 10^10 or 1 x 10^11 viral particles, either as a single shot or as two shots given 56 days apart. Sequencing of the TCRbeta repertoire served to evaluate the specificity and breadth of SARS-CoV-2-reactive T cell receptors following Ad26.COV2.S vaccination. A total of around 32 samples were included in the TCR-sequenced set, comprising roughly 20 Ad26.COV2.S vaccine recipients, 5 placebo recipients and 8 SARS-CoV-2 convalescent individuals. Trial participants were randomized into five groups of five, in which low-dose or high-dose Ad26.COV2.S was given once or twice, or placebo was given on both occasions. Investigators remained blinded to trial group allocation during experiments and outcome assessment. Points the paper makes about the study in general: Non-spike TCR breadth was comparable between vaccine and placebo recipients, consistent with the vaccine containing only spike. According to the authors, total T cell responses may have been underestimated by the TCR breadth and depth analyses. Substantial breadth of spike-specific CD8+ and CD4+ T cell responses was reported after vaccination. Compared with placebo recipients, Ad26.COV2.S recipients showed higher spike-specific TCR breadth (P = 0.0014). Comparing responses between vaccine doses or regimens was not something the study was powered to do.

The treatment or condition label of this sample denotes: around 19 received Ad26.COV2.S at low or high dose, single or two shots; 5 received placebo; per-sample allocation not given. Repertoires of vaccine and placebo recipients were sequenced from samples taken on day 63 after the first injection. Cohort 1b enrolled 20 to 30 adults aged 18-55 years at a single site in Boston, USA, between 29 July and 7 August 2020. Ad26.COV2.S was a replication-incompetent adenovirus type 26 vector that expressed a prefusion-stabilized SARS-CoV-2 spike protein derived from the original Wuhan strain. The specimen was peripheral blood, collected in a trial of Ad26.COV2.S vaccine versus placebo. This sequence originates from a person between 18 and 59 years old who received the Ad26.COV2.S COVID-19 vaccine or a placebo.

The DNA sequence reads TGCGCCAGCAGCCTGGACATCTATAATTCACCCCTCCACTTT. Translated, it reads CASSLDIYNSPLHF. The V and J segments used are TRBV4-1 and TRBJ1-6; D gene: possibly TRBD1, on 5 matching bases. V was cut back by 4 bases and J by 3 bases, leaving a gap of 7 bases between them. The cysteine opens and the phenylalanine closes a CDR3 of 14 amino acids. Only the CDR3 region is kept as DNA, spanning 42 bases read in frame from base 1. According to the germline V gene, CDR1 reads MGHRA and CDR2 reads YSYEKL.